This T cell receptor beta chain was documented in a study of regulatory T cells in long-lasting Graves disease. This clonotype was seen a handful of times. Losses at the gene ends were 5 bases for V and 1 base for J; bases not matched to a gene: 10. Germline V gene data show CDR1 as MDHEN and CDR2 as SYDVKM. The CDR3 is 16 residues long. Documented time point: persistent/refractory GD, antithyroid drugs over 5 years with positive TRAb. PBMC-derived RNA was used for the TCR library. Arm-PCR of CDR3 regions and iRepertoire HTBI primers were used to build TCR beta libraries. TCRdb re-derived calls from the multiplex PCR reads in MiXCR, one entry per CDR3 protein. The profile shows about 400,000 distinct CDR3 sequences, less than 25% of them singletons.

The material was peripheral blood mononuclear cells (PBMCs), obtained when the disease was refractory, from a patient treated with antithyroid drugs. The clonotype comes from a female donor with Graves disease. This chain connects TRBV28 to TRBJ1-1; TRBD1 aligns across 7 bases. The CDR3 nucleotides read TGTGCCAGCAGTCCCCAAAGACAGGGTAGGAACACTGAAGCTTTCTTT. Translating gives CASSPQRQGRNTEAFF.